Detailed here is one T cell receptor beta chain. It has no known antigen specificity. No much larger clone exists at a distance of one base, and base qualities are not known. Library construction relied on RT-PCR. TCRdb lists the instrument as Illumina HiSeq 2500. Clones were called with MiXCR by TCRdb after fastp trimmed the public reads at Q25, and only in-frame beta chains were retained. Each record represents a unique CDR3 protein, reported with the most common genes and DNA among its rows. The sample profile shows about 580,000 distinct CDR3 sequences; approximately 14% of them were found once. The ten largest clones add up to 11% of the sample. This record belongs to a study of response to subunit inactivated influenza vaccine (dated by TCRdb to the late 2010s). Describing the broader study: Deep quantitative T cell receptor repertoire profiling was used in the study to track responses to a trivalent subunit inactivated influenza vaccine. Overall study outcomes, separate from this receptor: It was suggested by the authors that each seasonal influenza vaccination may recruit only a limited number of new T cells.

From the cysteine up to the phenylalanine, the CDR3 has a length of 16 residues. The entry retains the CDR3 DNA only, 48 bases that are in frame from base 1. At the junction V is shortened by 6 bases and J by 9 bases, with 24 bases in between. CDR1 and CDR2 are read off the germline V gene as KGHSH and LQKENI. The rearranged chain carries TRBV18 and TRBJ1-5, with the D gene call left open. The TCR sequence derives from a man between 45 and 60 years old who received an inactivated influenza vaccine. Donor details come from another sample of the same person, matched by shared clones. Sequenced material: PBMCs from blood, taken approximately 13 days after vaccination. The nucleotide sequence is TGTGCCAGCTCGACCCAACGTGGACCCAAACAAGCGCCCCAGCATTTT. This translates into CASSTQRGPKQAPQHF.